This TCR beta chain was recovered during a study of early T cells in non-severe SARS-CoV-2 infection. Study details: The sequenced material was bulk RNA from unsorted whole blood, and its chains were unpaired.

This clonotype showed up many times. Its target is not known. Points from the study as a whole: Database matching using VDJdb favored anti-spike CD8 responses, with private and CD4 specificities left missing.

As part of library construction, unique molecular identifiers were attached to individual cDNA molecules. TCRdb passed the 5' RACE reads through MiXCR, listing each CDR3 protein once. Seen here are about 50,000 distinct CDR3 sequences, approximately 6% observed once, and the top ten hold approximately 6.9%. The V gene's germline CDR1 is LGHDT and CDR2 YNNKEL (reference sequence). The V and J ends lost 5 bases and 5 bases respectively, with 9 bases between them. The CDR3 runs 12 residues. The sequence was collected from an adult who was a healthcare worker with PCR-confirmed SARS-CoV-2 infection or an uninfected control (not recorded which). The sequencing here drew on whole blood, taken at baseline. The chain has TRBV3-1 and TRBJ1-2, with D unresolved. The DNA for the CDR3 is TGTGCCAGCAGCGACGCGCTGTATGGCTACACCTTC. This translates into CASSDALYGYTF.